This T cell receptor (beta chain) was documented in a study of identical twins. General observations from the study: The same donors were not followed; conclusions instead depended on cross-sectional statistical analysis. Memory repertoires lacked the insertion deficit that abundant cord blood beta clonotypes showed. Twin pairs had excess sharing that was weaker in beta out-of-frame sequences.

Through template switching, a universal primer site was introduced, and the cDNA contained unique molecular identifiers. Each CDR3 protein gets one entry after TCRdb re-called the 5' RACE reads with MiXCR. The top ten clones hold less than 0.35% of a sample with roughly 1,500,000 distinct CDR3 sequences, about 31% of them seen once. Germline CDR1 and CDR2: SGDLS and YYNGEE. The CDR3 loop spans 13 amino acids. Trimming took 3 bases from V and 5 from J; bases not matched to a gene: 3. On this clonotype: Antigen specificity is unknown.

Sequenced input: cord blood. The chain recombines TRBV9 with TRBJ2-5, with 8 bases that match TRBD2. The TCR sequence derives from a newborn girl in good health. The CDR3 protein is CASSAGGLETQYF. CDR3 bases: TGTGCCAGCAGCGCGGGGGGGCTGGAGACCCAGTACTTC. Complete variable domain (other parts from reference TRBV9 and TRBJ2-5): DSGVTQTPKHLITATGQRVTLRCSPRSGDLSVYWYQQSLDQGLQFLIQYYNGEERAKGNILERFSAQQFPDLHSELNLSSLELGDSALYFCASSAGGLETQYFGPGTRLLVL.